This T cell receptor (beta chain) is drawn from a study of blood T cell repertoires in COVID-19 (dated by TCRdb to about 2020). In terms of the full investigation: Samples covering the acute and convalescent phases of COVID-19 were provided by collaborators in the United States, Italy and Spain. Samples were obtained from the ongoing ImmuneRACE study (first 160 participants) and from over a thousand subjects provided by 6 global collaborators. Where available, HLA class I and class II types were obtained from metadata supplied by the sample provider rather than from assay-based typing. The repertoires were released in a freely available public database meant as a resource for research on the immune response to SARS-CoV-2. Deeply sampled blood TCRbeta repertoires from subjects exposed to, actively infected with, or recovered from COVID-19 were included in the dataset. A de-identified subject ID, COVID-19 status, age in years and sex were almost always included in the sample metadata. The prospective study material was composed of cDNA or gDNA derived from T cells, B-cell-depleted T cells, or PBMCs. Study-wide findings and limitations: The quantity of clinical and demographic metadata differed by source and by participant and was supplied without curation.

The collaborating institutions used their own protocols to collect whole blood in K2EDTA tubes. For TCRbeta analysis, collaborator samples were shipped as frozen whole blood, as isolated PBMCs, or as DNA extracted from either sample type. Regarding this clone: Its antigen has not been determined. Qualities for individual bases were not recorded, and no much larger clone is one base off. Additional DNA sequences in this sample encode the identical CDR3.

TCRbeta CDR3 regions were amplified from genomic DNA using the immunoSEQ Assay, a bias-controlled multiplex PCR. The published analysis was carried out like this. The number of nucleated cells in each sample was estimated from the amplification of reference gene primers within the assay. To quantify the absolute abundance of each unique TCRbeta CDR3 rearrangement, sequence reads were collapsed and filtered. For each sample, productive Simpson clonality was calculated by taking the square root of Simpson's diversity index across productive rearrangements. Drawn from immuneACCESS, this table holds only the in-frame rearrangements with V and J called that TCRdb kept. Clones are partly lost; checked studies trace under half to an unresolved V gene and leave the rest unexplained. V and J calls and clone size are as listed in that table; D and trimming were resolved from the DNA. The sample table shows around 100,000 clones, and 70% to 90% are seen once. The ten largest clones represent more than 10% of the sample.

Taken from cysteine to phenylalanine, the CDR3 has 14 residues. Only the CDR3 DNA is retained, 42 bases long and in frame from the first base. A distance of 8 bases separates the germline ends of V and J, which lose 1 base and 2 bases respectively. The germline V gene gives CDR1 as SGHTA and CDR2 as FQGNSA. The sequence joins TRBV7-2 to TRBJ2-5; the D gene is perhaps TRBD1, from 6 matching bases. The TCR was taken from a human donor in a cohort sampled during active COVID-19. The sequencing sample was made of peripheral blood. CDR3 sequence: CASSLGTGQETQYF. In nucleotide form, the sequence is TGTGCCAGCAGCTTAGGTACAGGGCAAGAGACCCAGTACTTC. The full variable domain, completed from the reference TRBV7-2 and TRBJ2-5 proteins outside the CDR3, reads GAGVSQSPSNKVTEKGKDVELRCDPISGHTALYWYRQSLGQGLEFLIYFQGNSAPDKSGLPSDRFSAERTGGSVSTLTIQRTQQEDSAVYLCASSLGTGQETQYFGPGTRLLVL.